This passage covers 18 T cell receptor beta chains from one sample sequenced in a study of radiotherapy plus CTLA-4 blockade in lung cancer. The method was immunoSEQ multiplex PCR; TCRdb's version includes in-frame clones alone and lacks a portion of them. The sample carries about 66,000 clones, approximately 83% recorded once. The starting material was peripheral blood, obtained from a patient treated with radiotherapy plus ipilimumab. These receptor sequences come from a human donor with non-small cell lung cancer who had a partial response to radiotherapy plus ipilimumab.

This chain links TRBV23-1 with TRBJ2-5, with 9 bases fitting TRBD2. TRBV23-1 is designated an ORF whose function remains uncertain. There are 16 residues in the CDR3. V was clipped by 4 bases and J by 1 base; unmatched bases: 7. The CDR3 region has the DNA TGCGCCAGCAGTCGGGGTGCGGGGGGGTTCCAAGAGACCCAGTACTTC. Its protein is CASSRGAGGFQETQYF.

The rearrangement joins TRBV6-1 to TRBJ1-1; D perhaps matches TRBD1 (6 bases). V was pared by 6 bases and J by 5 bases, with 13 bases between. Germline V gene lookup returns CDR1 MNHNS and CDR2 SASEGT. The CDR3 consists of 13 residues. CDR3 region: CASREQGGTEAFF. The CDR3 DNA reads TGTGCCAGCAGGGAACAGGGAGGAACTGAAGCTTTCTTT.

The rearrangement uses TRBV27 and TRBJ2-1; weak D call: TRBD1 (6 bases). Germline values: CDR1 MNHEY, CDR2 SMNVEV (reference sequence). The V and J ends lost 2 bases and 0 bases respectively, with 11 bases between them. The CDR3 has 16 residues. CDR3 protein: CASSLGGHSSYNEQFF. The CDR3, as DNA: TGTGCCAGCAGTTTAGGGGGCCACAGCTCCTACAATGAGCAGTTCTTC.

This chain links TRBV6-1 with TRBJ2-1, with 10 bases that match TRBD2. Germline V gene data show CDR1 as MNHNS and CDR2 as SASEGT. J gave up 5 bases and V 2 bases, and 9 bases lay outside the gene matches. The CDR3 covers 17 residues. In DNA form, the CDR3 reads TGTGCCAGCAGTGAAAAGCCTAGCGGGAGTAGGAACAATGAGCAGTTCTTC. Amino acids: CASSEKPSGSRNNEQFF.

This chain uses TRBV19 with TRBJ2-6, with TRBD2 as a possible D gene (6 bases). The V end lost 2 bases, the J end lost 1 base, and 15 bases lay between the germline ends. This CDR3 is built from 18 residues. Per germline, CDR1 LNHDA and CDR2 SQIVND (reference sequence). The CDR3 DNA follows: TGTGCCAGTAGTATAACAGGATCCGCGGGGTCTGGGGCCAACGTCCTGACTTTC. This gives the protein CASSITGSAGSGANVLTF.

The chain is built from TRBV2 and TRBJ2-6; TRBD1 agrees at 7 bases. The CDR3 covers 18 residues. The V segment lost 5 bases and the J segment 0 bases; nucleotides outside the gene matches: 10. CDR1 and CDR2 from the germline V gene are SNHLY and FYNNEI. The CDR3 nucleotides read TGTGCCAGCAGTCCTTTCCGGGACAGTAGCTCTGGGGCCAACGTCCTGACTTTC. It specifies CASSPFRDSSSGANVLTF.

In this sample, this clone turned up a few times. V is TRBV2 and J is TRBJ2-3; 11 positions agree with TRBD2. Germline V lookup: CDR1 SNHLY, CDR2 FYNNEI. CDR3 length equals 15 residues. The junction had 6 bases not matched to a gene; V was cut back by 2 bases and J by 8 bases. CDR3 region: CASSELAGGPGTQYF. CDR3 nucleotides: TGTGCCAGCAGTGAATTAGCGGGAGGGCCGGGTACGCAGTATTTT.

V is TRBV11-3 and J is TRBJ2-3; 7 bases are shared with TRBD2. V shed 2 bases, J shed 6 bases, and the junction held 5 bases outside the gene matches. CDR3 length: 14 residues. CDR1 is SGHNT and CDR2 is YENEEA in the germline V gene. CDR3: CASSLREGQDTQYF. The DNA for the CDR3 is TGTGCCAGCAGCTTAAGGGAGGGCCAGGATACGCAGTATTTT.

The V gene is TRBV4-1, the J gene TRBJ2-1, with 10 bases lining up with TRBD2. CDR1 is MGHRA and CDR2 is YSYEKL in the germline V gene. This CDR3 is 16 amino acids long. V lost 3 bases and J lost 1; bases outside the gene matches: 3. CDR3 nucleotide sequence: TGCGCCAGCAGCCACGTAGCGGGAGGATCCTACAATGAGCAGTTCTTC. Its protein product is CASSHVAGGSYNEQFF.

In its sample, this clone ranks as medium-sized (0.01 to 0.1%). The chain combines TRBV28 with TRBJ1-1; D gene unclear. The V gene lost 4 bases and the J gene lost 3 bases, with 9 bases spanning the gap. Germline loops: CDR1 MDHEN, CDR2 SYDVKM. The CDR3 loop spans 13 amino acids. CDR3 amino acids: CASSSEGDTEAFF. The DNA for the CDR3 is TGTGCCAGCAGTTCAGAGGGAGACACTGAAGCTTTCTTT.

This clone was seen a single time. This chain links TRBV5-5 with TRBJ1-1; TRBD1 might be the D (5 bases). The V gene's germline CDR1 is SGHKS and CDR2 YYEKEE (reference sequence). The CDR3 totals 15 residues. Trimming took 0 bases from V and 2 from J, leaving 11 bases between them. This CDR3 is CASSLGQIFNTEAFF. DNA of the CDR3: TGTGCCAGCAGCTTGGGACAGATCTTTAACACTGAAGCTTTCTTT.

The chain combines TRBV19 with TRBJ2-3, with D possibly TRBD2 on 6 matching bases. The CDR3 is 15 residues long. V lost 6 bases, J lost 3 bases, and 16 bases lay in between. Per the germline V gene, CDR1 is LNHDA and CDR2 is SQIVND (reference sequence). The CDR3 nucleotides are TGTGCCAGTAGGCGGGACCGGGGACTTACAGATACGCAGTATTTT. Translation gives CASRRDRGLTDTQYF.

V is TRBV18 and J is TRBJ2-1; 8 positions agree with TRBD2. The length of the CDR3 is 15 residues. Trimming took 3 bases from V and 8 from J; bases not matched to a gene: 9. The germline gives CDR1 KGHSH, CDR2 LQKENI. The CDR3 is CASSPSIAGLDEQFF. The CDR3 bases are TGTGCCAGCTCACCGTCGATAGCGGGATTGGATGAGCAGTTCTTC.

V gene TRBV6-6 combines with J gene TRBJ1-1, with TRBD1 matching over 7 bases. There are 15 residues in the CDR3. The ends lost 6 bases at V and 1 base at J; junction bases unmatched: 8. The V gene's germline CDR1 is MNHNY and CDR2 SVGAGI (reference sequence). For the CDR3, the DNA is TGTGCCAGCAGCCCTAACCAGGGGGGGAACACTGAAGCTTTCTTT. Translating it yields CASSPNQGGNTEAFF.

The chain links TRBV19 to TRBJ1-2; TRBD1 aligns across 9 bases. CDR1 and CDR2 (germline): LNHDA, SQIVND (reference sequence). V was pared by 6 bases and J by 2 bases, with 13 bases of the junction left unmatched. This CDR3 is built from 17 residues. CDR3 sequence (DNA): TGTGCCAGTAGCTTCGCCCGCCCGGGACAGGGAAACTATGGCTACACCTTC. Its protein is CASSFARPGQGNYGYTF.

The chain recombines TRBV4-2 with TRBJ2-1; 8 nucleotides match TRBD2. Germline-derived CDR1 and CDR2 are LGHNA and YNFKEQ. V lost 7 bases, J lost 5 bases, and 16 bases stayed unmatched. The CDR3 totals 17 residues. The CDR3 bases are TGTGCCAGCAACTTAGTAAGCGGGAGACCCCTGGACAATGAGCAGTTCTTC. It specifies CASNLVSGRPLDNEQFF.

The chain joins TRBV6-5 to TRBJ2-5; 8 bases map to TRBD2. The closer fit of TRBJ2-7 to the DNA end suggests the J call may be wrong. The CDR3 is 14 amino acids. Germline V gene data show CDR1 as MNHEY and CDR2 as SVGAGI. As DNA, the CDR3 is TGTGCCAGCAGTTACAGCGGGGGCTCCTACGAGCAGTACTTC. This sequence encodes CASSYSGGSYEQYF.

This clone has only one observation. The V call is TRBV28, the J call TRBJ1-5; possible D gene TRBD1, 6 bases. This CDR3 is 14 amino acids long. Germline-derived CDR1 and CDR2 are MDHEN and SYDVKM. V was clipped by 5 bases and J by 6 bases, with 14 bases between them. The CDR3 loop reads CASSTTGFGQPQHF. In DNA form, the CDR3 reads TGTGCCAGCAGTACAACAGGGTTCGGTCAGCCCCAGCATTTT.